These 11 T cell receptor beta chains share one sample of origin, sequenced in a study of blood T cell repertoires in COVID-19. Generated by immunoSEQ multiplex PCR, the TCRdb table keeps only in-frame clones and is missing some. The sample gives approximately 260,000 clones, roughly four fifths of which show up once; over 4% is in the top ten. What was sequenced was PBMCs or T cells enriched from blood (not recorded which). The origin of the receptors is a man younger than 40 with acute COVID-19.

The gene calls are TRBV6-5 and TRBJ1-6; D is unclear. V was cut by 8 bases and J by 7 bases, with 9 bases left in between. Looked up from germline, CDR1 is MNHEY and CDR2 is SVGAGI. The CDR3 is 12 residues long. For the CDR3, the DNA is TGTGCCAGCCGAGGTGGGAATTCACCCCTCCACTTT. Amino acid sequence: CASRGGNSPLHF.

This clone was seen more than once but under ten times. This chain links TRBV7-9 with TRBJ2-1; 9 nucleotides align to TRBD2. CDR3 length: 15 residues. The J segment lost 6 bases and the V segment lost 5 bases, leaving 8 bases of the junction unmatched. Germline CDR1 is SEHNR and CDR2 is FQNEAQ (reference sequence). The CDR3 coding sequence is TGTGCCAGCAGCCAACCGGGACTAGCCGCCAATGAGCAGTTCTTC. It encodes CASSQPGLAANEQFF.

Concerning this clone: This sample also contains other DNA sequences that code for the same CDR3. This rearrangement joins TRBV28 to TRBJ1-5; D is perhaps TRBD1 (5 bases). The CDR3 is 15 amino acids. Trimming cost V 5 bases and J 1 base, with 12 bases left between them. Germline CDR1 MDHEN, CDR2 SYDVKM. The CDR3, as DNA: TGTGCCAGCAGTCCCCAGGGTGGCAGCAATCAGCCCCAGCATTTT. It specifies CASSPQGGSNQPQHF.

The V gene is TRBV12-5, the J gene TRBJ2-3, with a tentative D call TRBD2 (5 bases). Germline V lookup: CDR1 LGHNT, CDR2 FRNRAP. The CDR3 covers 16 residues. The ends were cut back, 2 bases at V and 4 bases at J, with 16 bases in the middle. The CDR3 coding sequence is TGTGCTAGTGGTTTGACCAACAGCTATAGCGCAGATACGCAGTATTTT. The encoded protein is CASGLTNSYSADTQYF.

In DNA, the CDR3 is TGTGCCAGCAGTACGGACAGGGGTTCGGCTGAAGCTTTCTTT. Its protein is CASSTDRGSAEAFF. The chain joins TRBV2 to TRBJ1-1, with 9 bases matching TRBD1. With 5 bases clipped from V and 6 bases from J, the junction kept 7 bases outside the gene matches. Per germline, CDR1 SNHLY and CDR2 FYNNEI. The length of the CDR3 is 14 residues.

This chain uses TRBV11-2 with TRBJ1-3; maybe TRBD1 (5 bases). The V end was cut by 1 base, the J end by 2 bases, with 12 bases between. The CDR3 extends over 16 amino acids. From germline, CDR1 is SGHAT and CDR2 FQNNGV. CDR3 in DNA: TGTGCCAGCAGCTTAGGGAGGGGTGCAGCTGGAAACACCATATATTTT. Amino acids: CASSLGRGAAGNTIYF. Looking up the rest from reference TRBV11-2 and TRBJ1-3 gives the full variable domain: EAGVAQSPRYKIIEKRQSVAFWCNPISGHATLYWYQQILGQGPKLLIQFQNNGVVDDSQLPKDRFSAERLKGVDSTLKIQPAKLEDSAVYLCASSLGRGAAGNTIYFGEGSWLTVV.

The chain links TRBV5-4 to TRBJ1-1; D is undetermined. CDR1 and CDR2 (germline): SGHNT, YYREEE (reference sequence). The CDR3 consists of 12 residues. V lost 7 bases and J lost 0, with 7 bases in between. CDR3 coding DNA: TGTGCCAGCCAGTCCTTGAACACTGAAGCTTTCTTT. Amino acid sequence: CASQSLNTEAFF.

The chain combines TRBV7-2 with TRBJ2-7, with 8 bases lining up with TRBD1. Germline V lookup: CDR1 SGHTA, CDR2 FQGNSA. CDR3 length: 15 amino acids. V shed 3 bases and J 4 bases; nucleotides not matched to a gene: 8. The CDR3 here is CASSLKSGGVYEQYV. The CDR3 DNA reads as TGTGCCAGCAGCTTGAAATCAGGGGGCGTTTACGAGCAGTACGTC.

The V gene is TRBV28, the J gene TRBJ1-2; D remains unclear. This CDR3 contains 14 residues. V dropped 5 bases and J dropped 2 bases, with 12 bases sitting between them. CDR1 is MDHEN and CDR2 is SYDVKM in the germline V gene. The CDR3 region has the DNA TGTGCCAGCAGTCAAAATCCGGGGAACTATGGCTACACCTTC. Protein: CASSQNPGNYGYTF.

A single count supports this clone. The chain recombines TRBV5-1 with TRBJ1-1; TRBD1 is a possible D gene (5 bases). V lost 3 bases and J lost 4, with 13 bases in between. Looked up from germline, CDR1 is SGHRS and CDR2 is YFSETQ. This CDR3 spans 14 amino acids. The CDR3 DNA follows: TGCGCCAGCAGCTGGGTCATCGGGGGCACTGAAGCTTTCTTT. Amino acid sequence: CASSWVIGGTEAFF.

V and J are TRBV18 and TRBJ2-7; TRBD1 might be the D (7 bases). Germline V CDR1 and CDR2: KGHSH, LQKENI. Trimming removed 4 bases at V and 7 bases at J, with 29 bases between. This CDR3 is 18 amino acids long. DNA of the CDR3: TGTGCCAGCTCACTTGCAGGAAAGGGACGCCAGGGGGGAGGAGAGCAGTACGTC. Translated: CASSLAGKGRQGGGEQYV.